Detailed here is one T cell receptor (beta chain). Its antigen remains unidentified. The data are from a study of cytomegalovirus exposure and HLA in healthy donors. Findings and limits, study-wide: More clonal expansion characterized HLA-associated TCR beta chains than equally common others in a later analysis.

The CDR3 is 13 residues long. Trimming left V 3 bases short and J 8 bases short, with 10 bases between. The germline V gene has CDR1 MGHDK and CDR2 SYGVNS. The PCR used 60 Vbeta and 13 Jbeta primers. Assay used: immunoSEQ multiplex PCR; TCRdb lists only in-frame clones, some missing. In the table there are some 99,000 clones, roughly four fifths of which are singletons. The receptor was isolated from a female donor in good health and CMV-seronegative. Sequences were obtained from PBMCs. The chain combines TRBV25-1 with TRBJ1-4; D call uncertain. The CDR3 sequence is CASSDSPREKLFF. In DNA, the CDR3 is TGTGCCAGCAGTGATTCTCCTCGGGAAAAACTGTTTTTT.